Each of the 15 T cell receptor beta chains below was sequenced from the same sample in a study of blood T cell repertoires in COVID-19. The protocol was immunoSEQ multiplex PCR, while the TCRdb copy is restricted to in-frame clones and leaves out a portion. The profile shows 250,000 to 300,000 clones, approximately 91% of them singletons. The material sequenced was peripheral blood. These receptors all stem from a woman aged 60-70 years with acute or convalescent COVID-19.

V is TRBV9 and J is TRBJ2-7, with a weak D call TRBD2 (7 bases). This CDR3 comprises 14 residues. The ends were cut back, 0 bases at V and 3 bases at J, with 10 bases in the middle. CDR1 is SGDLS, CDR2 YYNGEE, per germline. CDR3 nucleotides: TGTGCCAGCAGCGTAGAGGGGGGGGGCTACGAGCAGTACTTC. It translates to CASSVEGGGYEQYF.

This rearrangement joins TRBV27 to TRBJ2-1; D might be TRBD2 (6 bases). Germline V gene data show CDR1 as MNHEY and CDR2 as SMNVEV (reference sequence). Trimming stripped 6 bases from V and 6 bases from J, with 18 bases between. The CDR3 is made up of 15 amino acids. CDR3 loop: CASSLGTLPSNEQFF. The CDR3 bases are TGTGCCAGCAGCCTCGGGACTCTTCCTTCCAATGAGCAGTTCTTC.

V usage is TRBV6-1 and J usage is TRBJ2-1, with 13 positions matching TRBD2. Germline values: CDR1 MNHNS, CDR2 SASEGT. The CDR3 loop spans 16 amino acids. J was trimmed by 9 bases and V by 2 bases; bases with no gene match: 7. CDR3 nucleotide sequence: TGTGCCAGCAGTGAAATTCTAGGACTAGCGGGAGTTGAGCAGTTCTTC. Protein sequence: CASSEILGLAGVEQFF.

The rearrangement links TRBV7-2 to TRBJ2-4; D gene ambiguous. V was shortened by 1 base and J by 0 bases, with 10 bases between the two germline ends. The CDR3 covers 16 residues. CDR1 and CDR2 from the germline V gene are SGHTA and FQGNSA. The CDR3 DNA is TGTGCCAGCAGCTTAGGACAAGCCCGAGCCAAAAACATTCAGTACTTC. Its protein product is CASSLGQARAKNIQYF.

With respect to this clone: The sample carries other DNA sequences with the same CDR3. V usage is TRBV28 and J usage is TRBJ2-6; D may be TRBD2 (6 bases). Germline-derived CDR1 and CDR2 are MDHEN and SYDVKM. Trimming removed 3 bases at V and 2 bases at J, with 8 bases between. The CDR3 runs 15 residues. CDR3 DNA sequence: TGTGCCAGCAGTTTCGGAGGGACTGGGGCCAACGTCCTGACTTTC. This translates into CASSFGGTGANVLTF.

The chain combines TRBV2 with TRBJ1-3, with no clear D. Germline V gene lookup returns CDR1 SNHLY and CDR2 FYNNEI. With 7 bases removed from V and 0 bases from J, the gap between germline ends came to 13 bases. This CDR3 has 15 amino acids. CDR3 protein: CASTLNGVSGNTIYF. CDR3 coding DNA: TGTGCCAGCACTCTGAACGGGGTCTCTGGAAACACCATATATTTT.

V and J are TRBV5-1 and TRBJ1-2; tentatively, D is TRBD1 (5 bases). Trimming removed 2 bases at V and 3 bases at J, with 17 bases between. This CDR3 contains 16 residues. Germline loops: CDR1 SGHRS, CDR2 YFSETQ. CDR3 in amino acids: CASSFNTVTAHYGYTF. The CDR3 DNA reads TGCGCCAGCAGCTTTAATACCGTGACAGCCCACTATGGCTACACCTTC.

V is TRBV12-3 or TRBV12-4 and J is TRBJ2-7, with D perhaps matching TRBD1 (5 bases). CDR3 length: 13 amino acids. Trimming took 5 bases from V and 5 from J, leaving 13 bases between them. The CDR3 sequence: CASSGQLTDEQYF. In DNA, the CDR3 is TGTGCCAGCAGTGGGCAGCTGACAGACGAGCAGTACTTC.

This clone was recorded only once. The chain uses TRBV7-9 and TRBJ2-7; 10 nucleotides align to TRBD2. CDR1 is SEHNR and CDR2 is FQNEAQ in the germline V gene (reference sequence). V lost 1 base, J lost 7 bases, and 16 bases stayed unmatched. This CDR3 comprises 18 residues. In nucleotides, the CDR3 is TGTGCCAGCAGCTTAGTCCAGAATCCGGCTAGCGGGAGTAAAGAGCAGTACTTC. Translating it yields CASSLVQNPASGSKEQYF.

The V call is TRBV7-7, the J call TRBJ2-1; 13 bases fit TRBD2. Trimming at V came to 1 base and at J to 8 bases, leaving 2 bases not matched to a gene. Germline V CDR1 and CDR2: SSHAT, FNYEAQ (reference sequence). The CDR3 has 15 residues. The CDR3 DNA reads TGTGCCAGCAGCTTAGGGACTAGCGGGGGCGATGAGCAGTTCTTC. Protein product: CASSLGTSGGDEQFF.

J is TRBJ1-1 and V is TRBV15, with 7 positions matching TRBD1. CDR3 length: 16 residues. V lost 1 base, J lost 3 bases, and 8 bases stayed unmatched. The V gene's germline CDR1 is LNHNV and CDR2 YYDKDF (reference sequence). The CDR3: CATSRGLQGLDTEAFF. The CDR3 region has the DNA TGTGCCACCAGCAGAGGACTACAGGGGCTCGACACTGAAGCTTTCTTT.

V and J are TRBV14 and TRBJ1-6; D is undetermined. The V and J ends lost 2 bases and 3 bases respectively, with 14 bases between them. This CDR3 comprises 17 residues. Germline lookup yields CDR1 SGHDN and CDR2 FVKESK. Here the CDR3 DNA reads TGTGCCAGCAGCCAAAAACGAGCACAGCTCTATAATTCACCCCTCCACTTT. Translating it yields CASSQKRAQLYNSPLHF.

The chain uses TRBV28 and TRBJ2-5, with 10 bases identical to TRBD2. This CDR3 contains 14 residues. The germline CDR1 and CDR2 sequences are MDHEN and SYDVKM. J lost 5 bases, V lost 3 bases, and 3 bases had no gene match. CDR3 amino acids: CASSFSGRLETQYF. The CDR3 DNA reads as TGTGCCAGCAGTTTTAGCGGGAGGCTGGAGACCCAGTACTTC.

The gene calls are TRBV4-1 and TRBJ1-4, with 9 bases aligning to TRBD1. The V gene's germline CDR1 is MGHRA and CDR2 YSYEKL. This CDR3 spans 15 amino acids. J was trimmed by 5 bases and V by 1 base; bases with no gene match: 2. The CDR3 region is CASSQGTGANEKLFF. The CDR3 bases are TGCGCCAGCAGCCAAGGGACAGGGGCAAATGAAAAACTGTTTTTT.

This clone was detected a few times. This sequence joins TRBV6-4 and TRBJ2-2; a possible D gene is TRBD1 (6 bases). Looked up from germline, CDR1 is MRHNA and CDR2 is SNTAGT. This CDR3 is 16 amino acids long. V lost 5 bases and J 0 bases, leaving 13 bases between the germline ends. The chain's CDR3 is CASSLTGPPNTGELFF. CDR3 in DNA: TGTGCCAGCAGTCTAACAGGGCCCCCGAACACCGGGGAGCTGTTTTTT.